This T cell receptor (beta chain) was captured in a study of beta chain features in type 1 diabetes. About this clone: Its antigen is not known.

cDNA synthesis used the whole RNA isolate, giving expressed TCRB sequences. Sequencing of naive, central memory and regulatory T cell samples gave an average of approximately 3.3 million reads. The protocol was immunoSEQ multiplex PCR, while the TCRdb copy is restricted to in-frame clones and leaves out a portion. The table shows about 700,000 clones, with about an eighth occurring only once. Study findings and constraints: There was a moderate but significant shortening of TCRB CDR3s in all four CD4+ subsets of Type 1 diabetes patients.

The CDR3 totals 14 residues. CDR1 is SGHNT, CDR2 YYREEE, per germline (reference sequence). V was pared by 1 base and J by 5 bases, with 12 bases between. The sequenced sample consisted of naive CD4+ T cells from blood. This sequence joins TRBV5-4 and TRBJ2-5; D call uncertain. This clonotype was obtained from a man aged 18 to 35 with type 1 diabetes. The DNA of the CDR3 is TGTGCCAGCAGCTTGAACGAGTTTTTGGAGACCCAGTACTTC. As protein: CASSLNEFLETQYF.